This TCR beta chain comes out of a study of blood T cell repertoires in COVID-19. Turning to the study itself: The United States, Italy and Spain supplied acute and convalescent COVID-19 samples.

Trimming took 4 bases from V and 8 from J; bases not matched to a gene: 8. The CDR3 contains 14 residues. Germline V gene data show CDR1 as SGHNT and CDR2 as YYREEE (reference sequence). Authors' analysis steps: Cell counts per sample came from amplifying reference gene primers. The method was immunoSEQ multiplex PCR; TCRdb's version includes in-frame clones alone and lacks a portion of them. V, J and clone size reflect that table, while D and trimming were determined from the DNA. Among 250,000 to 300,000 clones listed, over 75% were seen once. Sequencing used peripheral blood. This clonotype was obtained from a woman aged 55-75 years with acute or convalescent COVID-19. The chain uses TRBV5-4 and TRBJ2-1; 8 bases agree with TRBD2. In DNA, the CDR3 is TGTGCCAGCAGCCATAAGCGGGAGCTATATGAGCAGTTCTTC. Amino acid sequence: CASSHKRELYEQFF.